Below are 32 T cell receptor beta chains sequenced from a single sample in a study of OX40 agonist ivuxolimab in advanced cancers. The method was immunoSEQ multiplex PCR; TCRdb's version includes in-frame clones alone and lacks a portion of them. The repertoire holds 60,000 to 70,000 clones, with over 75% as singletons. Source: CD4+ or CD8+ T cells sorted from blood, taken in a trial of the OX40 agonist ivuxolimab. The receptors were sampled from an adult with an advanced solid tumor such as melanoma, head and neck, liver or kidney cancer.

Here the CDR3 reads CASGPRAGQETQYF. The CDR3 bases are TGTGCTAGTGGTCCTCGTGCTGGTCAAGAGACCCAGTACTTC. This chain uses TRBV12-5 with TRBJ2-5; no clear D gene. Germline V lookup: CDR1 LGHNT, CDR2 FRNRAP. V lost 5 bases to trimming and J lost 2 bases, with 12 bases between them. The CDR3 runs 14 residues.

V is TRBV5-1 and J is TRBJ2-5; 9 nucleotides align to TRBD1. TRBJ2-7 matches the DNA end more closely, so the J call is doubtful. Germline V lookup: CDR1 SGHRS, CDR2 YFSETQ. This CDR3 is built from 15 residues. The CDR3 nucleotides are TGCGCCAGCAGCCCTGGGGGGACAGGGTCCTACGAGCAGTACTTC. Translation gives CASSPGGTGSYEQYF.

Points on this clone: Sequence at one end of the junction differs from germline and may be a read error. This chain uses TRBV11-3 with TRBJ2-7, with no clear D. The CDR3 has 14 residues. CDR1 is SGHNT, CDR2 YENEEA, per germline. This chain's CDR3 is CAGSLDLAGYEQYF. CDR3 nucleotide sequence: TGTGCCGGCAGCTTAGATCTTGCCGGGTACGAGCAGTACTTC.

The chain has TRBV4-1 and TRBJ2-1; TRBD2 matches at 10 bases. Trimming cost V 7 bases and J 5 bases; bases outside gene matches: 14. The CDR3 is 17 residues long. Germline V gene sequence: CDR1 MGHRA, CDR2 YSYEKL. The CDR3 region is CASTSSRLAGVNNEQFF. CDR3 DNA: TGCGCCAGCACCTCAAGTAGGCTAGCGGGAGTAAACAATGAGCAGTTCTTC.

This clone was seen a single time. This chain joins TRBV2 and TRBJ1-1; D is uncertain. Germline loops: CDR1 SNHLY, CDR2 FYNNEI. Trimming took 2 bases from V and 9 from J, leaving 19 bases between them. The CDR3 contains 15 residues. Here the CDR3 DNA reads TGTGCCAGCAGTGAACTGTTAGCGGAGTGGGGAAAAGCTTTCTTT. Translated, it gives CASSELLAEWGKAFF.

The J gene is TRBJ2-1, the V gene TRBV21-1. TRBV21-1 is designated a pseudogene. The CDR3 consists of 14 residues. The CDR3 region is CASSGTWRYNEQFF. Written as DNA, the CDR3 is TGTGCCAGCAGCGGTACCTGGCGCTACAATGAGCAGTTCTTC.

The chain carries TRBV5-1 and TRBJ1-2, with a possible D match to TRBD1 (6 bases). V lost 9 bases and J 0 bases, leaving 15 bases between the germline ends. The germline V gene has CDR1 SGHRS and CDR2 YFSETQ. This CDR3 has 14 residues. CDR3 nucleotide sequence: TGCGCCACATCTCAGGGGCTATCTAACTATGGCTACACCTTC. It encodes CATSQGLSNYGYTF.

The genes are TRBV12-5 and TRBJ2-1; D is uncertain. This CDR3 spans 14 amino acids. Germline V CDR1 and CDR2: LGHNT, FRNRAP. V was cut by 2 bases and J by 4 bases, with 9 bases left in between. The CDR3, as DNA: TGTGCTAGTGGTTTGCCCCCCCTATACAATGAGCAGTTCTTC. It specifies CASGLPPLYNEQFF.

This sequence joins TRBV7-9 and TRBJ2-3; either TRBD1 or TRBD2 may fit D (5 bases each). The V gene's germline CDR1 is SEHNR and CDR2 FQNEAQ (reference sequence). Trimming pared 5 bases from V and 0 bases from J, leaving 15 bases between. CDR3 length: 16 amino acids. As DNA, the CDR3 is TGTGCCAGCAGCCCTGGGTTGGGGGAAAGCACAGATACGCAGTATTTT. It is translated as CASSPGLGESTDTQYF.

The chain has TRBV12-5 and TRBJ2-1; 12 nucleotides align to TRBD2. This CDR3 has 17 amino acids. The V gene end was trimmed by 0 bases and the J gene end by 4 bases; junction bases not matched to a gene: 4. The germline CDR1 and CDR2 sequences are LGHNT and FRNRAP. This CDR3 is CASGLVGLAGTYNEQFF. The CDR3 DNA follows: TGTGCTAGTGGTTTGGTCGGACTAGCGGGAACTTACAATGAGCAGTTCTTC.

This clone showed up just a few times. This chain joins TRBV5-6 and TRBJ2-3; perhaps D is TRBD1 or TRBD2 (5 bases each). CDR3 size: 14 residues. Trimming took off 4 bases at V and 5 bases at J, with 14 bases between the two ends. Germline V gene sequence: CDR1 SGHDT, CDR2 YYEEEE. CDR3 residues: CASSPGAQRDTQYF. CDR3 nucleotide sequence: TGTGCCAGCAGCCCCGGGGCACAAAGAGATACGCAGTATTTT.

This chain links TRBV5-1 with TRBJ1-1; D unresolved. CDR3 size: 11 residues. Per germline, CDR1 SGHRS and CDR2 YFSETQ. V was cut by 5 bases and J by 2 bases, with 4 bases left in between. The CDR3 DNA reads as TGCGCCAGCAGGGGCAACACTGAAGCTTTCTTT. Protein product: CASRGNTEAFF. Variable domain in full (rest from reference TRBV5-1 and TRBJ1-1): KAGVTQTPRYLIKTRGQQVTLSCSPISGHRSVSWYQQTPGQGLQFLFEYFSETQRNKGNFPGRFSGRQFSNSRSEMNVSTLELGDSALYLCASRGNTEAFFGQGTRLTVV.

V gene TRBV15 combines with J gene TRBJ2-7, with TRBD1 identical over 9 bases. The junction had 2 bases not matched to a gene; V was cut back by 2 bases and J by 3 bases. CDR1 is LNHNV and CDR2 is YYDKDF in the germline V gene (reference sequence). The length of the CDR3 is 14 residues. The CDR3 DNA reads as TGTGCCACCAGCAGAAACAGGGGGCTCTACGAGCAGTACTTC. Protein: CATSRNRGLYEQYF. The whole variable domain, filled in from reference TRBV15 and TRBJ2-7, reads DAMVIQNPRYQVTQFGKPVTLSCSQTLNHNVMYWYQQKSSQAPKLLFHYYDKDFNNEADTPDNFQSRRPNTSFCFLDIRSPGLGDTAMYLCATSRNRGLYEQYFGPGTRLTVT.

The V and J genes are TRBV7-2 and TRBJ2-1; 8 bases fit TRBD1. The ends lost 3 bases at V and 4 bases at J; junction bases unmatched: 5. Germline CDR1 SGHTA, CDR2 FQGNSA. The CDR3 is 15 amino acids. The CDR3 is CASSFGTGLYNEQFF. The CDR3 coding sequence is TGTGCCAGCAGCTTCGGGACAGGCCTTTACAATGAGCAGTTCTTC. The full variable domain, in which reference TRBV7-2 and TRBJ2-1 provide the parts outside the CDR3, is GAGVSQSPSNKVTEKGKDVELRCDPISGHTALYWYRQSLGQGLEFLIYFQGNSAPDKSGLPSDRFSAERTGGSVSTLTIQRTQQEDSAVYLCASSFGTGLYNEQFFGPGTRLTVL.

The chain combines TRBV6-5 with TRBJ2-1, with TRBD1 as a possible D gene (6 bases). Germline V gene sequence: CDR1 MNHEY, CDR2 SVGAGI. CDR3 length: 13 residues. The V end was cut by 0 bases, the J end by 12 bases, with 12 bases between. The CDR3 nucleotides are TGTGCCAGCAGTTACTCCCAGGGGAGTGGGCAGTTCTTC. This codes for CASSYSQGSGQFF.

This clone has only a few counts. V usage is TRBV6-5 and J usage is TRBJ1-2; 11 bases agree with TRBD1. The CDR3 length is 16 residues. The germline V gene has CDR1 MNHEY and CDR2 SVGAGI. V lost 2 bases to trimming and J lost 2 bases; unmatched junction nucleotides: 4. The CDR3 loop is CASSYVRTGGNYGYTF. The CDR3 nucleotides are TGTGCCAGCAGTTACGTTAGGACAGGGGGCAACTATGGCTACACCTTC.

V and J are TRBV5-1 and TRBJ2-3; TRBD1 or TRBD2 may be the D gene (5 bases each). V gave up 7 bases and J gave up 2 bases, with 14 bases separating them. This CDR3 has 14 residues. Germline CDR1 reads SGHRS; CDR2 reads YFSETQ. CDR3 DNA: TGCGCCAGCCGACGGGACGGATACACAGATACGCAGTATTTT. Translating gives CASRRDGYTDTQYF.

V usage is TRBV6-5 and J usage is TRBJ2-3, with 7 bases identical to TRBD2. Germline loops: CDR1 MNHEY, CDR2 SVGAGI. V lost 8 bases to trimming and J lost 2 bases; unmatched junction nucleotides: 7. The CDR3 length is 14 residues. The CDR3 DNA reads TGTGCCAGCCACCCGGCGGGAGACACAGATACGCAGTATTTT. Translation gives CASHPAGDTDTQYF.

The rearrangement links TRBV28 to TRBJ1-1; perhaps TRBD1 as D (5 bases). The CDR3 extends over 15 amino acids. Germline V gives CDR1 MDHEN, CDR2 SYDVKM. The ends were cut back, 2 bases at V and 6 bases at J, with 16 bases in the middle. CDR3 DNA: TGTGCCAGCAGTTTAGCGGGGGAAGGGGTCGCTGAAGCTTTCTTT. It encodes CASSLAGEGVAEAFF.

CDR3 bases: TGTGCCATCAGTGTAAAGGCCACCTACGAGCAGTACTTC. Translating gives CAISVKATYEQYF. The genes are TRBV10-3 and TRBJ2-7, with D unclear. Trimming pared 4 bases from V and 2 bases from J, leaving 9 bases between. The CDR3 has 13 residues. Germline V gene sequence: CDR1 ENHRY, CDR2 SYGVKD.

This clone was seen a handful of times. This chain joins TRBV6-5 and TRBJ1-4; D remains ambiguous. V was pared by 0 bases and J by 3 bases, with 11 bases between. There are 16 residues in the CDR3. CDR1 and CDR2 from the germline V gene are MNHEY and SVGAGI. CDR3 sequence reads: CASSYSMERSNEKLFF. CDR3 sequence (DNA): TGTGCCAGCAGTTACTCGATGGAGCGGTCTAATGAAAAACTGTTTTTT.

The J gene is TRBJ2-7, the V gene TRBV6-5, with TRBD1 matching 9 bases. The CDR3 loop spans 14 amino acids. In germline, CDR1 is MNHEY, CDR2 SVGAGI. Trimming removed 3 bases from V and 7 bases from J; junction bases left unmatched: 7. CDR3 protein: CASSYSGTGREQYF. The CDR3 DNA follows: TGTGCCAGCAGTTATTCCGGGACAGGGCGGGAGCAGTACTTC.

The chain links TRBV6-5 to TRBJ2-5, with D uncertain. Trimming stripped 1 base from V and 6 bases from J, with 18 bases between. Germline V gene data show CDR1 as MNHEY and CDR2 as SVGAGI. There are 16 residues in the CDR3. In DNA form, the CDR3 reads TGTGCCAGCAGTTACTGGGTAGGGTCGGCGTTGAAGACCCAGTACTTC. Translation: CASSYWVGSALKTQYF.

J is TRBJ1-5 and V is TRBV28, with D unresolved. V gave up 2 bases and J gave up 1 base, with 3 bases separating them. The CDR3 contains 13 residues. Germline CDR1 MDHEN, CDR2 SYDVKM. CDR3 loop: CASSLMSNQPQHF. The CDR3 nucleotides are TGTGCCAGCAGTTTAATGAGCAATCAGCCCCAGCATTTT. Looking up the rest from reference TRBV28 and TRBJ1-5 gives the full variable domain: DVKVTQSSRYLVKRTGEKVFLECVQDMDHENMFWYRQDPGLGLRLIYFSYDVKMKEKGDIPEGYSVSREKKERFSLILESASTNQTSMYLCASSLMSNQPQHFGDGTRLSIL.

The genes are TRBV6-4 and TRBJ2-1; the match to TRBD2 covers 10 bases. V lost 3 bases, J lost 1 base, and 0 bases stayed unmatched. CDR1 MRHNA and CDR2 SNTAGT come from the germline V gene. The length of the CDR3 is 15 residues. DNA of the CDR3: TGTGCCAGCAGTGAACTAGCGGGGTCCTACAATGAGCAGTTCTTC. Its protein product is CASSELAGSYNEQFF.

V is TRBV19 and J is TRBJ2-1; TRBD2 is a possible D gene (6 bases). The CDR3 is made up of 14 amino acids. Germline V CDR1 and CDR2: LNHDA, SQIVND (reference sequence). Trimming removed 2 bases at V and 10 bases at J, with 15 bases between. The CDR3 nucleotides read TGTGCCAGTAGTATAATATCCGGGGGATTCGAGCAGTTCTTC. It yields the protein CASSIISGGFEQFF. The whole variable domain, filled in from reference TRBV19 and TRBJ2-1, reads DGGITQSPKYLFRKEGQNVTLSCEQNLNHDAMYWYRQDPGQGLRLIYYSQIVNDFQKGDIAEGYSVSREKKESFPLTVTSAQKNPTAFYLCASSIISGGFEQFFGPGTRLTVL.

The chain uses TRBV28 and TRBJ2-1; D possibly corresponds to TRBD1 (5 bases). Trimming took 11 bases from V and 9 from J, leaving 17 bases between them. The CDR3 has 12 amino acids. Germline V gene sequence: CDR1 MDHEN, CDR2 SYDVKM. CDR3 sequence reads: CAHMGPWGEQFF. The CDR3 bases are TGTGCCCACATGGGGCCATGGGGTGAGCAGTTCTTC.

The chain joins TRBV27 to TRBJ1-4; 8 bases match TRBD1. The CDR3 has 15 residues. Per the germline V gene, CDR1 is MNHEY and CDR2 is SMNVEV (reference sequence). The ends lost 2 bases at V and 7 bases at J; junction bases unmatched: 6. DNA of the CDR3: TGTGCCAGCAGTTTAGGGACAGGCTATAGTGAAAAACTGTTTTTT. Translated: CASSLGTGYSEKLFF.

The CDR3 loop reads CASSVLGDNEQFF. The CDR3 coding sequence is TGTGCCAGCAGTGTCCTGGGGGACAATGAGCAGTTCTTC. The V gene is TRBV9, the J gene TRBJ2-1; D tentatively reads TRBD1 or TRBD2 (5 bases each). Germline V gene sequence: CDR1 SGDLS, CDR2 YYNGEE. Trimming cost V 5 bases and J 5 bases, with 11 bases left between them. The CDR3 is 13 residues long.

The chain uses TRBV29-1 and TRBJ2-2, with TRBD2 as a possible D gene (6 bases). The CDR3 length is 14 residues. The ends were cut back, 6 bases at V and 0 bases at J, with 11 bases in the middle. The germline CDR1 and CDR2 sequences are SQVTM and ANQGSEA. The CDR3 reads CSVRGTTNTGELFF. In DNA form, the CDR3 reads TGCAGCGTGCGGGGAACGACGAACACCGGGGAGCTGTTTTTT.

The chain joins TRBV7-9 to TRBJ2-2, with D maybe TRBD1 (6 bases). Looked up from germline, CDR1 is SEHNR and CDR2 is FQNEAQ (reference sequence). The V end lost 5 bases, the J end lost 2 bases, and 12 bases lay between the germline ends. This CDR3 is built from 15 residues. The CDR3 loop is CASSRTAINTGELFF. For the CDR3, the DNA is TGTGCCAGCAGCCGGACAGCCATTAACACCGGGGAGCTGTTTTTT.

The chain links TRBV7-2 to TRBJ2-7; the match to TRBD2 covers 7 bases. This CDR3 is 17 amino acids long. The V gene end was trimmed by 5 bases and the J gene end by 6 bases; junction bases not matched to a gene: 19. Germline lookup yields CDR1 SGHTA and CDR2 FQGNSA. This CDR3 is CASSPPNAGEGRFEQYF. The DNA of the CDR3 is TGTGCCAGCAGCCCCCCGAATGCGGGGGAGGGCCGCTTCGAGCAGTACTTC.